The 13 T cell receptor beta chains below come from one sample, sequenced in a study of T cells after yellow fever vaccination. TCRdb re-called the 5' RACE reads through MiXCR, storing one row per CDR3 protein. The repertoire holds roughly 180,000 distinct CDR3 sequences, with about 6% as singletons. This specimen was CD4+ T cells sorted from PBMCs, taken on the day of the first yellow fever vaccination. The source is a man younger than 30 who received the YFV17D yellow fever vaccine.

This clonotype has only a few counts. The chain links TRBV20-1 to TRBJ2-1; 9 nucleotides agree with TRBD2. CDR1 and CDR2 (germline): DFQATT, SNEGSKA (reference sequence). The CDR3 has 17 residues. Losses at the gene ends were 1 base for V and 5 bases for J; bases not matched to a gene: 12. CDR3 nucleotide sequence: TGCAGTGCTAGAGTCCCCGCCGGCGGGGGGGCCGACAATGAGCAGTTCTTC. Protein product: CSARVPAGGGADNEQFF.

This sequence joins TRBV15 and TRBJ1-6; D possibly corresponds to TRBD1 (5 bases). Between the trimmed V and J ends, which lost 4 bases and 7 bases, there was a span of 17 bases. Germline V gives CDR1 LNHNV, CDR2 YYDKDF (reference sequence). CDR3 length: 16 amino acids. The CDR3 DNA follows: TGTGCCACCAGCACCGGGGACCGGGGCGAAAATTCACCCCTCCACTTT. Protein: CATSTGDRGENSPLHF.

This clonotype has a count of ten or more. This chain uses TRBV11-2 with TRBJ2-7; D is possibly TRBD1 (6 bases). This CDR3 is built from 13 residues. From germline, CDR1 is SGHAT and CDR2 FQNNGV. Trimming cost V 1 base and J 4 bases, with 8 bases left between them. The chain's CDR3 is CASSLGTEYEQYV. CDR3 coding DNA: TGTGCCAGCAGCTTAGGGACAGAATACGAGCAGTACGTC.

In its sample, this clonotype was seen many times. J is TRBJ1-1 and V is TRBV20-1; tentatively, D is TRBD1 (5 bases). Germline CDR1 reads DFQATT; CDR2 reads SNEGSKA (reference sequence). The CDR3 totals 13 residues. With 1 base removed from V and 4 bases from J, the gap between germline ends came to 10 bases. The CDR3 here is CSARGRGGTEAFF. In DNA, the CDR3 is TGCAGTGCTAGAGGACGGGGGGGCACTGAAGCTTTCTTT.

This clonotype was seen a handful of times. The V and J genes are TRBV5-4 and TRBJ1-1, with D possibly being TRBD1 (6 bases). This CDR3 is 15 amino acids long. Trimming removed 1 base at V and 0 bases at J, with 10 bases between. Per the germline V gene, CDR1 is SGHNT and CDR2 is YYREEE (reference sequence). CDR3 in amino acids: CASSLRDNLNTEAFF. For the CDR3, the DNA is TGTGCCAGCAGCTTGCGGGACAACCTGAACACTGAAGCTTTCTTT. Full variable domain (missing parts from reference TRBV5-4 and TRBJ1-1): ETGVTQSPTHLIKTRGQQVTLRCSSQSGHNTVSWYQQALGQGPQFIFQYYREEENGRGNFPPRFSGLQFPNYSSELNVNALELDDSALYLCASSLRDNLNTEAFFGQGTRLTVV.

This clonotype was counted ten times or more. The chain employs TRBV9 and TRBJ2-5; 8 bases agree with TRBD1. V shed 2 bases and J 5 bases; nucleotides not matched to a gene: 11. Germline V gene sequence: CDR1 SGDLS, CDR2 YYNGEE. The CDR3 loop spans 16 amino acids. This chain's CDR3 is CASSVSPRDRRETQYF. The CDR3 coding sequence is TGTGCCAGCAGCGTCTCCCCCCGGGACAGGCGGGAGACCCAGTACTTC.

The chain has TRBV4-3 and TRBJ2-2; no firm D call. Trimming pared 1 base from V and 0 bases from J, leaving 12 bases between. CDR3 length: 17 residues. Germline V gives CDR1 LGHNA, CDR2 YSLEER. CDR3 protein: CASSQVGQNPNTGELFF. The DNA of the CDR3 is TGCGCCAGCAGCCAAGTCGGCCAGAACCCGAACACCGGGGAGCTGTTTTTT.

V is TRBV7-2 and J is TRBJ2-1; 10 bases fit TRBD2. V shed 7 bases and J 7 bases; nucleotides not matched to a gene: 13. The CDR3 has 16 amino acids. Germline CDR1 is SGHTA and CDR2 is FQGNSA. CDR3 region: CASTLLAGGFVNEQFF. The DNA of the CDR3 is TGTGCCAGCACCCTATTAGCGGGGGGCTTCGTTAATGAGCAGTTCTTC.

V and J are TRBV18 and TRBJ2-5, with D unresolved. The V and J ends lost 3 bases and 4 bases respectively, with 9 bases between them. CDR3 size: 13 residues. In germline, CDR1 is KGHSH, CDR2 LQKENI. CDR3 DNA: TGTGCCAGCTCACCGAGTATGGGAGAGACCCAGTACTTC. It translates to CASSPSMGETQYF.

This clonotype was seen only a few times. This rearrangement joins TRBV6-5 to TRBJ1-5; 8 bases are shared with TRBD1. The CDR3 covers 15 residues. V was clipped by 2 bases and J by 4 bases; unmatched bases: 4. CDR1 and CDR2 (germline): MNHEY, SVGAGI. In DNA form, the CDR3 reads TGTGCCAGCAGTTACGGACAGGGACTAAATCAGCCCCAGCATTTT. This translates into CASSYGQGLNQPQHF.

Many counts were recorded for this clonotype. The chain recombines TRBV6-6 with TRBJ1-4; D gene unclear. The CDR3 is made up of 12 amino acids. CDR1 and CDR2 from the germline V gene are MNHNY and SVGAGI (reference sequence). V gave up 8 bases and J gave up 8 bases, with 12 bases separating them. CDR3 loop: CASALGREKLFF. The DNA for the CDR3 is TGTGCCAGCGCGTTGGGAAGGGAAAAACTGTTTTTT.

The V gene is TRBV5-1, the J gene TRBJ1-6; possibly TRBD1 for D (6 bases). The V end was cut by 0 bases, the J end by 10 bases, with 14 bases between. The germline CDR1 and CDR2 sequences are SGHRS and YFSETQ. The CDR3 loop spans 15 amino acids. This CDR3 is CASSLDQGIVSPLHF. As DNA, the CDR3 is TGCGCCAGCAGCTTGGACCAGGGGATAGTATCACCCCTCCACTTT.

This clonotype has a count of ten or more. This rearrangement joins TRBV6-5 to TRBJ2-5, with D maybe TRBD2 (5 bases). CDR1 is MNHEY, CDR2 SVGAGI, per germline. There are 14 residues in the CDR3. V lost 4 bases and J 5 bases, leaving 14 bases between the germline ends. CDR3 residues: CASSSDSSSETQYF. As DNA, the CDR3 is TGTGCCAGCAGTTCGGACTCCTCCTCGGAGACCCAGTACTTC.